One T cell receptor beta chain is described in this entry. The antigen it recognizes is unknown. Base quality data are lacking; no much larger clone is found one base away. To prepare the library, the immunoSEQ multiplex PCR assay was applied. For the multiplex PCR, a mixture combining 60 forward primers for TCR Vbeta segments and 13 reverse primers for TCR Jbeta segments was used. The CDR3 region of rearranged TCR beta genes was amplified from genomic DNA with a multiplex PCR assay. The amplified TCR beta libraries were sequenced on the Illumina HiSeq System as 87-base-pair reads. Processing in the source paper ran as follows. A later analysis counted 65 million to 90 million unique TCR beta chains across the 640 or so repertoires, and roughly 11 million of these chains were shared by at least two donors. To remove PCR and sequencing errors, raw reads were error-corrected and collapsed into unique sequences using a nearest-neighbor algorithm that merged closely related sequences. To assign V, D and J gene segments, CDR3 sequences were aligned to IMGT reference sequences. For a sequence to be retained, at least a six-nucleotide match to both a V gene segment and a J gene segment was required. A rearrangement was called productive if the CDR3 had no stop codons and remained in frame with V and J, and every other rearrangement was called non-productive. CDR3 was defined according to IMGT convention as the region running from the second conserved V-encoded cysteine to the conserved J-encoded phenylalanine. In an earlier analysis of more than 550 of the donors, sequences lacking an unambiguous match to a single V gene segment were excluded. In an earlier analysis of 587 of the donors, V segments were called functional above 56.7% productive rearrangements and were called segregating when the between-donor standard deviation exceeded 5%. A statistical classification framework was built to diagnose cytomegalovirus status from the catalog of TCR beta chain sequences. In a later analysis, TCR nucleotide sequences were compared against IMGT/GENE-DB human TR gene sequences so that V and J genes could be assigned. The TCRdist pipeline was used in a later analysis to assign CDR3 sequences and most-parsimonious VDJ recombination scenarios. In a later analysis, every TCR beta chain was defined by the combination of its CDR3 amino acid sequence and its V-gene family, and reads without a unique V-gene family were dropped. As a way to deal with suspected cross-contamination and a sequencing artifact, a later analysis dropped hundreds of nucleotide sequences that were highly shared and had low generation probability. For each public chain, a later analysis derived a clonal expansion index from normalized ranks of inferred template counts within each repertoire. In a later analysis, generation probabilities were computed with a VDJ recombination model fitted to out-of-frame rearrangements, and the resulting probabilities were checked against IGoR. Hypergeometric tests were used in a later analysis to score TCR-TCR, TCR-HLA and TCR-CMV co-occurrence, with a repertoire-size bias correction applied to the TCR pairs. False discovery rates were estimated in a later analysis by permuting HLA or CMV assignments 20 times. A later analysis grouped co-occurring TCRs with DBSCAN, adding TCRdist sequence similarity when clustering within HLA-allele-positive subsets. For co-occurrence clustering, repertoires with fewer than 30,000 or more than 120,000 public chains were excluded, along with about five repertoires with anomalous nucleotide sharing. Held by TCRdb, this immuneACCESS table contains in-frame sequences only and omits some clones. Under half of the omission traces to an unresolved V gene where checked; the cause of the rest is unknown. V, J and clone size derive from that table, while D and trimming were established from the DNA sequence. In this sample the table shows some 150,000 clones, roughly 89% of which occur a single time. The ten largest clones take up roughly 5% of the sample.

This specimen comes from a study of cytomegalovirus exposure and HLA in healthy donors (dated by TCRdb to 2016 to 2017). Regarding the research as a whole: An earlier analysis of 587 of the donors reported about 280 Gb of sequence data and 117 million unique TCR beta sequences obtained from some 170 million T cells. In a later analysis, previously published TCR beta repertoires from 550 to 700 donors were re-analyzed and high-resolution HLA genotyping was added so that TCR occurrence patterns could be studied. In addition to the first cohort of around 670 subjects, a separate validation cohort of 100 to 150 different subjects was used. All discovery cohort repertoires had been generated using a single sequencing platform. The study combined high-throughput TCR immunosequencing, statistical association of individual TCRs with disease status, and machine learning to predict cytomegalovirus infection status. The number of donors typed differed by locus, with about 629-630 for A, B, C, DRB1 and DQB1, roughly 520 for DQA1, approximately 570 for DPA1, and around 430 for DPB1. Using immunosequencing, the study profiled T cell repertoires from 666 subjects and related those repertoires to cytomegalovirus serostatus. Donor age, sex, ethnicity and CMV serostatus were compiled together with the repertoire data. An early release covering roughly 600 HLA-typed donors comprised roughly 300 gigabases of sequencing data and about 90 million unique TCR sequences. Roughly five DR-DQ haplotypes were handled as single units for association and clustering because linkage in the cohort was strong. Of the 300 to 500 genotyped donors, approximately 81% were placed in the genetic ancestry cluster associated with self-reported Caucasian donors. In an earlier analysis of 500 to 650 of the donors, high-throughput TCR beta sequencing was used to judge whether each TCR beta V gene segment behaved as functional or pseudogenic. The study was designed to test whether signatures of past pathogen exposure could be identified by cataloging public T cell receptors. Rather than using new phenotypic data, the later analysis identified candidate immune exposures from TCR beta sequences and from how often those sequences occurred across donors. In a later genetic analysis, genome-wide SNP genotypes for 398 of the 666 donors were used, and that subset was treated as a discovery cohort. Both class I and class II loci were covered by HLA typing, at four-digit resolution. Among around 400 genotyped donors of the cohort, an average of around 240,000 unique TCR beta nucleotide sequences were sequenced per donor, about a sixth of them non-productive. Here is what the overall study found, with its caveats: In vitro tests confirmed that a few of the cytomegalovirus-associated TCR beta chains recognize cytomegalovirus antigens. Some IMGT-functional V segments, including TRBV6-2 and TRBV6-3, could not be distinguished by the 87-base-pair reads and were therefore excluded. A later analysis found that most CMV-associated TCR beta chains appeared HLA-restricted, with HLA associations seemingly driven largely by CMV exposure. In a later genetic analysis, fewer N-insertions in productive TCRs were reported among donors in an Asian-associated ancestry cluster than the roughly 670-donor mean. In a later analysis, the rate of TCR association differed among HLA loci, with DRB1 alleles having the most associated TCRs and HLA-C alleles having the fewest. Because some donors lacked HLA typing at each locus, the association tests relied only on the typed subset. In a later analysis, around 17,000 TCR beta sequences were associated with specific HLA alleles at a false discovery rate of 0.05. It was suggested by the authors that the approach could potentially be generalized to other disease states and immunological phenotypes. Strong co-occurrence of HLA alleles, especially DR and DQ, made assigning TCR associations to individual alleles difficult. A further reported finding was that TCR beta sequences accurately predicted the HLA-A and HLA-B alleles for most subjects in the first cohort. In the study, approximately 150 TCR beta chains were listed as associated with cytomegalovirus. Because counts were too low, approximately 18 rarely observed V segments, including chromosome 9 orphons, were excluded from the earlier analysis of under 650 of the donors. This cohort had only TCR beta chains sequenced, and the lack of alpha or paired-chain data limited which features could be detected. In an earlier analysis of around 600 of the donors, most TCR beta V segments appeared in productive rearrangements about 87% or about 30% of the time, broadly matching IMGT annotations. CMV serostatus was the only immune exposure information available for the cohort. In both the original and validation cohorts, the classifier was reported to diagnose cytomegalovirus status with high specificity and sensitivity. A group of highly shared sequence variants was considered likely to be a technical artifact of the sequencing pipeline. Most TCR sequences were observed very rarely across donors, whereas some public TCRs were present in many individuals. In a later analysis, HLA-associated TCR beta chains showed more clonal expansion and lower generation probabilities than non-associated chains that were equally common. Roughly uniform sequencing depth across donors was assumed in presence/absence analyses, although this assumption may not hold. A later analysis reported that several top co-occurrence clusters appeared linked to parvovirus B19, influenza, CMV and Epstein-Barr virus. Linkage disequilibrium might explain the correlated functional status among segregating V segments, but an unknown experimental factor could not be excluded. A later genetic analysis associated a missense DCLRE1C variant with V-gene and J-gene trimming of TCR beta chains, and an independent cohort replicated the association.

The cohort consisted of hundreds of healthy bone marrow donors. At the time of sampling, all cohort members were nominally healthy, though unrecorded immune exposures were likely present. The donor tested CMV seronegative and was one of the 352 seronegative cohort members. A peripheral blood sample was collected from each donor, and TCR beta sequencing was performed on peripheral blood mononuclear cells. Genomic DNA extraction from the blood cell samples was performed with the Qiagen DNeasy Blood Extraction Kit. The CDR3 starts with the cysteine, ends with the phenylalanine, and has 14 residues. The entry retains the CDR3 DNA only, 42 bases that are in frame from base 1. V lost 4 bases and J lost 4 bases, and the count of bases not matched to a germline gene is 6. The germline V gene provides CDR1 KGHSH and CDR2 LQKENI.

What was sequenced was PBMCs. The rearrangement combines TRBV18 with TRBJ1-2, and 7 bases in between align with TRBD1. This clonotype was sampled from a woman in her twenties or thirties in good health and CMV-seronegative. CDR3 sequence: CASSLEDRAYGYTF. The DNA reads TGTGCCAGCTCACTCGAAGACAGGGCCTATGGCTACACCTTC.